These T cell receptor beta chains were read from a single sample in a study of T cell changes during pregnancy in multiple sclerosis. Profiling relied on immunoSEQ multiplex PCR, and the TCRdb table lists in-frame clones only, not all of them. The sample carries 40,000 or so clones, more than 85% recorded once. The material was CD8+ T cells from peripheral blood mononuclear cells, obtained in the first trimester of pregnancy. Every receptor here comes from a female donor with multiple sclerosis, enrolled in a pregnancy study. The CDR3 runs from the conserved cysteine through the conserved F or W. A D gene is named only where the DNA matches it firmly. Clone size is given for some rows only: seen once, a few or many times, or a class if the clone is expanded.

J: TRBJ2-5; size: -; D: TRBD1; V: TRBV13; DNA: TGTGCCAGCAGCCCCCAGGGGGCTGAGACCCAGTACTTC; CDR3: CASSPQGAETQYF
J: TRBJ2-3; size: once; D: TRBD2; V: TRBV4-2; DNA: TGTGCCAGCAGCCAAGATGGAGCGGGGGGGCCCGTCCCTAGCACAGATACGCAGTATTTT; CDR3: CASSQDGAGGPVPSTDTQYF
J: TRBJ2-1; size: -; D: -; V: TRBV29-1; DNA: TGCAGCGCGGCTGGAGAGAATGAGCAGTTCTTC; CDR3: CSAAGENEQFF
J: TRBJ2-7; size: -; D: TRBD1; V: TRBV29-1; DNA: TGCAGCGTTGTGAGACAGGGGGCTAACGAGCAGTACTTC; CDR3: CSVVRQGANEQYF
J: TRBJ2-1; size: -; D: -; V: TRBV21-1; DNA: TGTGCCCCCCTCGGGGGGCGTATCAAGGAGACCCGAGCCTACAATGAGCAGTTCTTC; CDR3: CAPLGGRIKETRAYNEQFF
J: TRBJ2-7; size: -; D: TRBD2; V: TRBV7-2; DNA: TGTGCCAGCAGCTCCACCCCCCGCGGGGGGGCTGAAGAGCAGTACTTC; CDR3: CASSSTPRGGAEEQYF
J: TRBJ2-2; size: -; D: -; V: TRBV2; DNA: TGTGCCAGCAGTGTTGGGGGGGCGGGCACCGGGGAGCTGTTTTTT; CDR3: CASSVGGAGTGELFF
J: TRBJ2-7; size: -; D: TRBD1; V: TRBV9; DNA: TGTGCCAGCAGCGTAGGAGGACAGGAGCTATACGAGCAGTACTTC; CDR3: CASSVGGQELYEQYF
J: TRBJ2-6; size: -; D: -; V: TRBV9; DNA: TGTGCCAGCAGCGTAGCCCCGTTCGGTGCGGCCAACGTCCTGACTTTC; CDR3: CASSVAPFGAANVLTF
J: TRBJ2-2; size: -; D: -; V: TRBV11-2; DNA: TGTGCCAGCAGCTTCCTGCTAGCTACCGGGGAGCTGTTTTTT; CDR3: CASSFLLATGELFF
J: TRBJ1-2; size: few; D: -; V: TRBV6-5; DNA: TGTGCCAGCAGTTACGGGCCTCCTAACTATGGCTACACCTTC; CDR3: CASSYGPPNYGYTF
J: TRBJ2-2; size: -; D: -; V: TRBV11-3; DNA: TGTGCCAGCAGCGACGGGACAACTAACACCGGGGAGCTGTTTTTT; CDR3: CASSDGTTNTGELFF
J: TRBJ2-3; size: -; D: TRBD2; V: TRBV7-3; DNA: TGTGCCAGCGCGTTAGCGGGGGGGTATACAGATACGCAGTATTTT; CDR3: CASALAGGYTDTQYF
J: TRBJ2-3; size: few; D: TRBD2; V: TRBV4-2; DNA: TGTGCCAGCAGCCAAGAATCTGGACTAGCGGGGGGGGGAAGCACAGATACGCAGTATTTT; CDR3: CASSQESGLAGGGSTDTQYF
J: TRBJ2-7; size: -; D: -; V: TRBV7-9; DNA: TGTGCCAGCAGCCCCGCAGACAGGAGAAGCTCCTACGAGCAGTACTTC; CDR3: CASSPADRRSSYEQYF
J: TRBJ1-5; size: -; D: -; V: TRBV14; DNA: TGTGCCAGCAGCCAAGATTTAACGCACCAGGGTTCCAGCAATCAGCCCCAGCATTTT; CDR3: CASSQDLTHQGSSNQPQHF
J: TRBJ2-7; size: -; D: -; V: TRBV19; DNA: TGTGCCAGTAGTACACTAGGGTCCTACGAGCAGTACTTC; CDR3: CASSTLGSYEQYF
J: TRBJ1-2; size: -; D: -; V: TRBV9; DNA: TGTGCCAGCAGCGATTCGTCCTATGGCTACACCTTC; CDR3: CASSDSSYGYTF
J: TRBJ1-1; size: -; D: -; V: TRBV19; DNA: TGTGCCAGTAGTATAAGGCAGGCCAACACTGAAGCTTTCTTT; CDR3: CASSIRQANTEAFF
J: TRBJ1-2; size: -; D: -; V: TRBV18; DNA: TGTGCCAGCTCACCAAGGCAGGGGCTAGCTAACTATGGCTACACCTTC; CDR3: CASSPRQGLANYGYTF
J: TRBJ2-1; size: -; D: -; V: TRBV5-4; DNA: TGTGCCAGCAAAGTGGATCCCCGGGATGAGCAGTTCTTC; CDR3: CASKVDPRDEQFF
J: TRBJ1-1; size: -; D: -; V: TRBV9; DNA: TGTGCCAGCAGCGTAGGTCGAGGGAACACTGAAGCTTTCTTT; CDR3: CASSVGRGNTEAFF
J: TRBJ2-2; size: -; D: TRBD2; V: TRBV12-5; DNA: TGTGCTAGTGGTTTTGGTAGCGGGGGATCGACCGGGGAGCTGTTTTTT; CDR3: CASGFGSGGSTGELFF
J: TRBJ2-1; size: -; D: -; V: TRBV27; DNA: TGTGCCAGCAGGAGGGGGGGCCGTGTTAATGAGCAGTTCTTC; CDR3: CASRRGGRVNEQFF
J: TRBJ2-6; size: once; D: TRBD1; V: TRBV7-9; DNA: TGTGCCAGCAGCTTAGTAGGGACAGGGGGCGCTGAGGCCAACGTCCTGACTTTC; CDR3: CASSLVGTGGAEANVLTF
J: TRBJ1-2; size: -; D: TRBD1; V: TRBV5-1; DNA: TGCGCCAGCAGCTTTGGTTACAGGGGGCCAATCTATGGCTACACCTTC; CDR3: CASSFGYRGPIYGYTF
J: TRBJ2-1; size: -; D: -; V: TRBV2; DNA: TGTGCCGGTCAAACGACAGGAAACAATGAGCAGTTCTTC; CDR3: CAGQTTGNNEQFF
J: TRBJ2-2; size: -; D: -; V: TRBV2; DNA: TGTGCCAGCAGTGAGATGCAGATCGCCACCGGGGAGCTGTTTTTT; CDR3: CASSEMQIATGELFF
J: TRBJ1-4; size: -; D: TRBD1; V: TRBV10-2; DNA: TGCGCCAGCAGTGGCGGGACAGGGGAAGAAAAACTGTTTTTT; CDR3: CASSGGTGEEKLFF
J: TRBJ1-1; size: -; D: TRBD1; V: TRBV10-1; DNA: TGCGCCAGCAGTGAGGGGACAGGGCCGAACACTGAAGCTTTCTTT; CDR3: CASSEGTGPNTEAFF
J: TRBJ1-2; size: -; D: -; V: TRBV5-1; DNA: TGCGCCAGCAGCTTACAGGGCCGGGACGGCTACACCTTC; CDR3: CASSLQGRDGYTF
J: TRBJ2-1; size: -; D: TRBD1; V: TRBV29-1; DNA: TGCAGCGTCGAGGACAGGGGGGACTACAATGAGCAGTTCTTC; CDR3: CSVEDRGDYNEQFF
J: TRBJ2-7; size: -; D: -; V: TRBV23-1; DNA: TGCGCCAGCCCAACCCCCCGGCGGGTGAGCTCCTACGAGCAGTACTTC; CDR3: CASPTPRRVSSYEQYF
J: TRBJ1-2; size: -; D: -; V: TRBV29-1; DNA: TGCAGCGGTCCCGACAGCTATGGCTACACCTTC; CDR3: CSGPDSYGYTF
J: TRBJ2-7; size: -; D: TRBD2; V: TRBV6-6; DNA: TGTGCCAGCAGTTACTTAATAGCGGGGGGCCTCAACGAGCAGTACTTC; CDR3: CASSYLIAGGLNEQYF
J: TRBJ2-1; size: -; D: -; V: TRBV6-6; DNA: TGTGCCAGCACCCTGACTCCCCATGAGCAGTTCTTC; CDR3: CASTLTPHEQFF
J: TRBJ2-7; size: -; D: -; V: TRBV7-9; DNA: TGTGCCAGCAGCTTAGGGGCCCCCGAGCAGTACTTC; CDR3: CASSLGAPEQYF
J: TRBJ2-3; size: -; D: -; V: TRBV9; DNA: TGTGCCAGCAGCGGTTTAGCGGATACGCAGTATTTT; CDR3: CASSGLADTQYF
J: TRBJ2-3; size: -; D: TRBD1; V: TRBV30; DNA: TGTGCCGGCACAGGGGTTAACGCAGATACGCAGTATTTT; CDR3: CAGTGVNADTQYF
J: TRBJ2-1; size: -; D: TRBD1; V: TRBV18; DNA: TGTGCCAGCTCACCAAGGGACAGGGGGAACAATGAGCAGTTCTTC; CDR3: CASSPRDRGNNEQFF
J: TRBJ1-4; size: -; D: -; V: TRBV7-9; DNA: TGTGCCAGCAGCTTGGGGGGGAGTGAAAAACTGTTTTTT; CDR3: CASSLGGSEKLFF
J: TRBJ2-2; size: -; D: TRBD1; V: TRBV9; DNA: TGTGCCAGTGACGACAGGGTAACCGGGGAGCTGTTTTTT; CDR3: CASDDRVTGELFF
J: TRBJ2-1; size: -; D: -; V: TRBV30; DNA: TGTGCCTGGAGCGGACGGGGTCTGGTGTTCTTC; CDR3: CAWSGRGLVFF
J: TRBJ2-5; size: -; D: -; V: TRBV29-1; DNA: TGCAGCGGCGACCCCGGGACTCAAGAGACCCAGTACTTC; CDR3: CSGDPGTQETQYF
J: TRBJ1-4; size: once; D: -; V: TRBV9; DNA: TGTGCCAGCAGCGTGGGGGGGGCTAATGAAAAACTGTTTTTT; CDR3: CASSVGGANEKLFF
J: TRBJ2-2; size: medium-sized; D: -; V: TRBV11-2; DNA: TGTGCCAGCAGCTTTCTAGCATCCGGGGAGCTGTTTTTT; CDR3: CASSFLASGELFF
J: TRBJ1-2; size: -; D: -; V: TRBV7-9; DNA: TGTGCCAGCACAATGACCGGACAGTTAGCCTATGGCTACACCTTC; CDR3: CASTMTGQLAYGYTF
J: TRBJ1-5; size: -; D: -; V: TRBV6-5; DNA: TGTGCCAGCAGTTACAATTCAGGGATCAATCAGCCCCAGCATTTT; CDR3: CASSYNSGINQPQHF
J: TRBJ2-1; size: -; D: TRBD2; V: TRBV7-9; DNA: TGTGCCAGCAGTTTAGGCGCGGGGGTCAATGAGCAGTTCTTC; CDR3: CASSLGAGVNEQFF
J: TRBJ2-3; size: -; D: -; V: TRBV27; DNA: TGTGCCAGCAGTTTATCGACAGACACAGATACGCAGTATTTT; CDR3: CASSLSTDTDTQYF
J: TRBJ2-3; size: -; D: TRBD1; V: TRBV23-1; DNA: TGCGCCAGCAGTCAAAACCGAAACAGGGGTAGGACAGATACGCAGTATTTT; CDR3: CASSQNRNRGRTDTQYF
J: TRBJ2-5; size: -; D: -; V: TRBV27; DNA: TGTGCCAGCAGTTTCGGAGGGGAAGAGACCCAGTACTTC; CDR3: CASSFGGEETQYF
J: TRBJ2-7; size: -; D: TRBD1; V: TRBV19; DNA: TGTGCCAGTAGTATGGACAGGGTCACCTACGAGCAGTACTTC; CDR3: CASSMDRVTYEQYF